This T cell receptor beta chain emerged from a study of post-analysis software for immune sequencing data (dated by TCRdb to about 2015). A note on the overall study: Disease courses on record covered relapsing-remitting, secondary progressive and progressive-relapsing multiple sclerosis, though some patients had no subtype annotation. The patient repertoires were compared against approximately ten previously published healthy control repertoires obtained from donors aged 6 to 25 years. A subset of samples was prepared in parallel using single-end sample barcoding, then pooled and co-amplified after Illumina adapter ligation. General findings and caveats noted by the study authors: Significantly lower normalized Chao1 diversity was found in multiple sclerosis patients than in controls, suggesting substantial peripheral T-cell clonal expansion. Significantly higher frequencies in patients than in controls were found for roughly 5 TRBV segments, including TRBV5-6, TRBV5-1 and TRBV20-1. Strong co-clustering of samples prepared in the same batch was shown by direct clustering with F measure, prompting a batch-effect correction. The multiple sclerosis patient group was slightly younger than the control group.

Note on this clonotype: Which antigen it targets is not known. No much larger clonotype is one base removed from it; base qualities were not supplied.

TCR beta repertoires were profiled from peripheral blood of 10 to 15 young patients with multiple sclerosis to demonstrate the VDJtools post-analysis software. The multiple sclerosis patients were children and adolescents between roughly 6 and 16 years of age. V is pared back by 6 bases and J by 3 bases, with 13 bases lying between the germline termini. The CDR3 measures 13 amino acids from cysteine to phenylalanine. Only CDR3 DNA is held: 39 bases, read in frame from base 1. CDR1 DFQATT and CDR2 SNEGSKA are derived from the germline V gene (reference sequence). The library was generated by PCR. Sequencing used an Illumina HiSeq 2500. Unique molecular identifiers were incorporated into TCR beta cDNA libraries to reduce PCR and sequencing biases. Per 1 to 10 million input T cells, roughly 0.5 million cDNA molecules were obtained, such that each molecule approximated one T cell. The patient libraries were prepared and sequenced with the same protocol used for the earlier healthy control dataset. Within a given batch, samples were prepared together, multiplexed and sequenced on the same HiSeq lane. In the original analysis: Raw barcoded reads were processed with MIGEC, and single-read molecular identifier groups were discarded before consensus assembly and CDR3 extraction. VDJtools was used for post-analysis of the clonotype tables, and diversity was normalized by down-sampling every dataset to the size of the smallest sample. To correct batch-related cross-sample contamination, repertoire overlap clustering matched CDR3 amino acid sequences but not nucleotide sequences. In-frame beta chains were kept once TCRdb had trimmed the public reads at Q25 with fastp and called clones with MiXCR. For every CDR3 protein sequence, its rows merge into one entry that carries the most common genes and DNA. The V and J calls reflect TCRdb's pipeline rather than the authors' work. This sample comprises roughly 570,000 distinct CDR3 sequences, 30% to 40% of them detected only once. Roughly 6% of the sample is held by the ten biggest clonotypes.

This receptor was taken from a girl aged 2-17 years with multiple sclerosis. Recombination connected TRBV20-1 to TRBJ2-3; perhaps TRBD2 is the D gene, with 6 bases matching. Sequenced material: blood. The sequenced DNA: TGCAGTGCCACGGGAGCGTTTACAGATACGCAGTATTTT. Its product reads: CSATGAFTDTQYF.